The source of this TCR beta chain is a study of cytomegalovirus exposure and HLA in healthy donors. At the level of the study: The Caucasian-associated ancestry cluster contained 75% to 85% of the 300 to 450 genotyped donors.

The PCR used 60 Vbeta and 13 Jbeta primers. This table comes from immunoSEQ multiplex PCR, and its TCRdb copy is limited to in-frame clones, with some not included. This table lists around 140,000 clones. Donors were nominally healthy when sampled, though unrecorded immune exposures were likely. Germline loops: CDR1 SEHNR, CDR2 FQNEAQ (reference sequence). CDR3 size: 16 residues. V was pared by 4 bases and J by 5 bases, with 20 bases between. The chain is built from TRBV7-9 and TRBJ2-5; tentative D call: TRBD1 (6 bases). Sequencing input: PBMCs. This TCR was recovered from a woman between 50 and 59 years old in good health and CMV-seronegative. As DNA, the CDR3 is TGTGCCAGCAGCTCAAGACAGGAATCCAGGTCGGAGACCCAGTACTTC. Translation: CASSSRQESRSETQYF.